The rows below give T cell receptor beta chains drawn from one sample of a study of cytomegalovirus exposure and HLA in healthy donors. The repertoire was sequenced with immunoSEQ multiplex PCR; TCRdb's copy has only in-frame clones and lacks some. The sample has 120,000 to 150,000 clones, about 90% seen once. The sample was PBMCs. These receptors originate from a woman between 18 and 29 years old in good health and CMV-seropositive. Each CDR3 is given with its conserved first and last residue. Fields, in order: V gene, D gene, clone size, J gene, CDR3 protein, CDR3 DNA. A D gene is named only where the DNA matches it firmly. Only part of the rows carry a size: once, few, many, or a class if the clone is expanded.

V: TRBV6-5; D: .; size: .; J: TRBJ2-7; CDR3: CASSQNYEQYF; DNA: TGTGCCAGCAGTCAGAACTACGAGCAGTACTTC
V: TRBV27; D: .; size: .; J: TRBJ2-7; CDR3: CASSLWQGDEQYF; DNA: TGTGCCAGCAGTTTATGGCAGGGTGACGAGCAGTACTTC
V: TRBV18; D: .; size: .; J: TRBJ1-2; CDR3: CASSPDSNYGYTF; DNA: TGTGCCAGCTCCCCGGACAGTAACTATGGCTACACCTTC
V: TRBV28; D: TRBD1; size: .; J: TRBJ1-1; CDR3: CASSLSRDRSNTEAFF; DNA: TGTGCCAGCAGTTTAAGCCGGGACAGATCTAACACTGAAGCTTTCTTT
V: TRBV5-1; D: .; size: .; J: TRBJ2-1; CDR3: CASSLSRDSYNEQFF; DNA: TGCGCCAGCAGCTTGAGCAGGGACTCCTACAATGAGCAGTTCTTC
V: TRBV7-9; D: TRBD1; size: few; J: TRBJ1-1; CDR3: CASSAYGERQGAAEAFF; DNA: TGTGCCAGCAGCGCCTACGGGGAAAGACAGGGGGCTGCTGAAGCTTTCTTT
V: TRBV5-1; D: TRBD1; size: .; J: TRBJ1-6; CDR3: CASSDHRGYDSPLHF; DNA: TGCGCCAGCAGCGATCACAGGGGGTATGATTCACCCCTCCACTTT
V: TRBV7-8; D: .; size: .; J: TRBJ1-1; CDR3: CASSLTGALGTEAFF; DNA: TGTGCCAGCAGCTTGACAGGTGCCCTTGGCACTGAAGCTTTCTTT
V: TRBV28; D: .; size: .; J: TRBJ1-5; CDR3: CASSLGGYSNQPQHF; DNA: TGTGCCAGCAGTTTAGGAGGTTATAGCAATCAGCCCCAGCATTTT
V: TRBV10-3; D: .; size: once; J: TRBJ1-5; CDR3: CAISESSFRGQQPQHF; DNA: TGTGCCATCAGTGAGTCGAGTTTCAGGGGTCAACAGCCCCAGCATTTT